Below, 14 T cell receptor beta chains from the same sample are listed, as sequenced in a study of tumor-infiltrating lymphocytes in primary liver carcinoma. RNA was extracted from whole blood without cell sorting, alongside germline DNA. Synthesis of TCR beta cDNA was carried out from 450 to 650 ng total RNA with a constant-region primer. Slightly modified ARM-PCR with three nested multiplex PCR rounds yielded TCR beta libraries. Primers for the first two PCR rounds were TRBV1-TRBV30 forward primers and a C-beta reverse primer (roughly 10 cycles per round). Using its own MiXCR run on the multiplex PCR reads, TCRdb lists one record per CDR3 protein. The sample has about 200,000 distinct CDR3 sequences, 65% seen once. The material sequenced was peripheral blood. These receptors were obtained from a woman aged 55-69 years with primary liver carcinoma and hepatitis B virus infection.

This clonotype was recorded at least ten times. This rearrangement joins TRBV12-3 or TRBV12-4 to TRBJ2-5, with D possibly TRBD1 on 6 matching bases. This CDR3 has 15 amino acids. Trimming removed 7 bases at V and 2 bases at J, with 17 bases between. CDR3 protein: CASTTNRGGQETQYF. CDR3 bases: TGTGCCAGCACCACCAATAGAGGGGGTCAAGAGACCCAGTACTTC.

With respect to this clonotype: Germline is not matched at one junction end, which may reflect a read error. The chain employs TRBV28 and TRBJ2-4, with D hard to call. The CDR3 length is 17 residues. Looked up from germline, CDR1 is MDHEN and CDR2 is SYDVKM. CDR3 nucleotide sequence: TGTGCCAGCAGTCTGTCCCTGGCGGACGTAGCCAAAAACATTCTGTACTTC. Translation: CASSLSLADVAKNILYF.

As to this clonotype: A read error may explain this, as a much larger clone is one base away. The V gene is TRBV6-5, the J gene TRBJ2-3, with D tentatively TRBD2 (5 bases). With 3 bases removed from V and 8 bases from J, the gap between germline ends came to 15 bases. The germline gives CDR1 MNHEY, CDR2 SVGAGI. The CDR3 length is 14 residues. The CDR3 is CASSYEGAPGTQYF. The CDR3, as DNA: TGTGCCAGCAGTTATGAGGGTGCGCCAGGTACGCAGTATTTT.

This clonotype was observed once. This rearrangement joins TRBV4-1 to TRBJ2-2, with D possibly matching TRBD1 (6 bases). Germline lookup yields CDR1 MGHRA and CDR2 YSYEKL. The CDR3 extends over 18 amino acids. V lost 11 bases and J 4 bases, leaving 29 bases between the germline ends. The CDR3 region is CAGGQTAPGTYLTGELFF. CDR3 nucleotides: TGCGCCGGCGGCCAAACAGCCCCCGGGACATACCTCACCGGGGAGCTGTTTTTT.

About this clonotype: This may arise from a read error, as a much more abundant clone is one base away. The chain employs TRBV6-1 and TRBJ1-1; D not certain. This CDR3 region has 14 residues. The germline V gene encodes CDR1 MNHNS and CDR2 SASEGT. The CDR3 here is CASSELYRNTEALF. The CDR3 coding sequence is TGTGCCAGCAGTGAATTGTACAGAAACACTGAAGCTCTCTTT.

About this clonotype: A junction boundary mismatches the germline segment, possibly from a read error. This chain links TRBV4-1 with TRBJ1-2; D not resolved. This CDR3 spans 11 amino acids. The germline gives CDR1 MGHRA, CDR2 YSYEKL. The CDR3 region has the DNA TGCGCCAGCAGCCAAATCAACACCCCAGTCTTC. This encodes CASSQINTPVF.

This clonotype was seen more than once but under ten times. This chain uses TRBV10-3 with TRBJ1-1; tentative D call: TRBD1 (6 bases). This CDR3 has 13 amino acids. Trimming pared 4 bases from V and 3 bases from J, leaving 9 bases between. CDR1 and CDR2 (germline): ENHRY, SYGVKD. Here the CDR3 DNA reads TGTGCCATCAGTGGGACAGAGGACACTGAAGCTTTCTTT. Protein: CAISGTEDTEAFF.

This clonotype was picked up a small number of times. This chain joins TRBV10-3 and TRBJ1-2; D perhaps matches TRBD1 (5 bases). The V end was cut by 2 bases, the J end by 4 bases, with 5 bases between. The germline V gene encodes CDR1 ENHRY and CDR2 SYGVKD. This CDR3 spans 12 amino acids. The CDR3 region has the DNA TGTGCCATCAGTGAGGACAGCTATGGCTACACCTTC. This encodes CAISEDSYGYTF.

The CDR3 bases are TGCGCCAGCAGCTTGGAAGGGGGCGGAAGGACAGATACGCAGTATTTT. Translating gives CASSLEGGGRTDTQYF. The chain uses TRBV5-1 and TRBJ2-3; 7 nucleotides line up with TRBD1. Germline CDR1 SGHRS, CDR2 YFSETQ. The V gene end was trimmed by 0 bases and the J gene end by 3 bases; junction bases not matched to a gene: 7. This CDR3 spans 16 amino acids.

A single count supports this clonotype. The DNA is omitted, as the CDR3 cannot be located on it reliably, and the CDR3 follows TCRdb's listing. V gene TRBV29-1 combines with J gene TRBJ1-1; the table gives TRBD1 as D, unverified against the DNA. Inclusive of both ends, the CDR3 amounts to 11 amino acids. Germline CDR1 and CDR2: SQVTM and ANQGSEA. CDR3 residues: CSVGTGAEVFF.

Note on this clonotype: This CDR3 is missing its conserved last phenylalanine or tryptophan, likely due to a read error. The genes are TRBV11-3 and TRBJ2-2; 9 positions match TRBD2. The CDR3 sequence is 16 residues long. Per germline, CDR1 SGHNT and CDR2 YENEEA. The CDR3 spells CASNQMRGRASGQLFL. The CDR3 DNA reads as TGTGCCAGCAACCAAATGCGCGGGAGGGCCTCCGGGCAGCTGTTTCTT.

Concerning this clonotype itself: At one end the junction does not follow the germline gene, possibly because of a read error. The chain carries TRBV29-1 and TRBJ1-2, with 7 bases that match TRBD1. Looked up from germline, CDR1 is SQVTM and CDR2 is ANQGSEA. CDR3 length: 12 amino acids. The CDR3 is CSERTGDYGYIF. The CDR3 region has the DNA TGCAGCGAGCGCACAGGGGACTATGGCTACATCTTC.

As to this clonotype: An end of the junction does not agree with germline; a read error may underlie this. The rearrangement uses TRBV13 and TRBJ1-1, with D perhaps matching TRBD1 (6 bases). CDR1 and CDR2 (germline): PRHDT, FYEKMQ (reference sequence). The CDR3 contains 15 residues. The CDR3 here is CASSGGASLNTEALF. The CDR3, as DNA: TGTGCCAGCAGCGGGGGGGCCTCACTGAACACTGAAGCTTTATTT.

This clonotype was recorded only once. The J gene is TRBJ2-7, the V gene TRBV28, with D unresolved. Between the trimmed V and J ends, which lost 7 bases and 4 bases, there was a span of 14 bases. The germline V gene encodes CDR1 MDHEN and CDR2 SYDVKM. This CDR3 comprises 13 residues. The CDR3: CASNDTASYEQYF. The CDR3 region has the DNA TGTGCCAGCAATGATACAGCCTCATACGAGCAGTACTTC.